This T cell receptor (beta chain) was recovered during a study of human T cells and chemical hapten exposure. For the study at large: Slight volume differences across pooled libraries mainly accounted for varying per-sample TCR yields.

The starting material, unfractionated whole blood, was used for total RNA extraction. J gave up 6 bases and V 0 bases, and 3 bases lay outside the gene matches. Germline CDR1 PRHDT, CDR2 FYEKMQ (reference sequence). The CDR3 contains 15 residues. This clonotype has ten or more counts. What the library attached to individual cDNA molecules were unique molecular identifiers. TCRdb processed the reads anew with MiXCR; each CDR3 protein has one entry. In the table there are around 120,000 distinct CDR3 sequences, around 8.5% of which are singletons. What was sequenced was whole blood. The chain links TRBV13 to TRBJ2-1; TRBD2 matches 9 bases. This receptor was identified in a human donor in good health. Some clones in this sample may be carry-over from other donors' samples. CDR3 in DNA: TGTGCCAGCAGCTTAGGTACTAGCGGGTCCAATGAGCAGTTCTTC. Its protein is CASSLGTSGSNEQFF.